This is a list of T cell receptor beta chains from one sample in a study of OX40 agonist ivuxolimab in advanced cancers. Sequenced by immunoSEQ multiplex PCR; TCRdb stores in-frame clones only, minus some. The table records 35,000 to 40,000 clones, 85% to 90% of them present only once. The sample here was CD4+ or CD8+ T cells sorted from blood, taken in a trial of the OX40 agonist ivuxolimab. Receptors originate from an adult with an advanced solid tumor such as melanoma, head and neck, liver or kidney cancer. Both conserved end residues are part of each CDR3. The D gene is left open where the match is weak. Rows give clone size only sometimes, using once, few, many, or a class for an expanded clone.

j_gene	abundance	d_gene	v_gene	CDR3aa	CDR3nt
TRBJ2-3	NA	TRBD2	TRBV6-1	CASSEVGTSSDTQYF	TGTGCCAGCAGTGAAGTTGGGACTAGCTCAGATACGCAGTATTTT
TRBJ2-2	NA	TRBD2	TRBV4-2	CASSQLGLAGGVGTGELFF	TGTGCCAGCAGCCAATTGGGACTAGCGGGGGGTGTTGGCACCGGGGAGCTGTTTTTT
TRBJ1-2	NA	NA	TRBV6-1	CASSSDPSYGYTF	TGTGCCAGCAGTTCGGACCCGTCCTATGGCTACACCTTC
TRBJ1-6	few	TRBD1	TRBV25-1	CASSEYQPGGDYNSPLHF	TGTGCCAGCAGTGAATATCAGCCAGGGGGTGACTATAATTCACCCCTCCACTTT
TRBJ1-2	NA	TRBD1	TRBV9	CASSVSWDRHNYGYTF	TGTGCCAGCAGCGTATCTTGGGACAGGCACAACTATGGCTACACCTTC
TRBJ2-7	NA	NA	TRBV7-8	CASSLVVYEQYF	TGTGCCAGCAGCTTAGTGGTCTACGAGCAGTACTTC
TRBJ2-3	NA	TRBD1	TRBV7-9	CASSFGQGRRTDTQYF	TGTGCCAGCAGCTTCGGACAGGGGCGAAGGACAGATACGCAGTATTTT
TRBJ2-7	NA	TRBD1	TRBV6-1	CASSGGQAYYEQYF	TGTGCCAGCAGTGGGGGACAGGCTTACTACGAGCAGTACTTC
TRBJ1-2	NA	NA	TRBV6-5	CASSYSNLGGGYGYTF	TGTGCCAGCAGTTACTCGAATCTTGGGGGCGGCTATGGCTACACCTTC
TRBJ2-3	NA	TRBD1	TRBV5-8	CASSGGTGFADTQYF	TGTGCCAGCAGCGGCGGGACAGGGTTTGCAGATACGCAGTATTTT
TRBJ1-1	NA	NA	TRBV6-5	CASSQPRQGNAEAFF	TGTGCCAGCAGCCAGCCTAGGCAGGGAAACGCTGAAGCTTTCTTT
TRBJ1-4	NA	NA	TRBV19	CASSRTADNEKLFF	TGTGCCAGTAGTAGGACGGCGGATAATGAAAAACTGTTTTTT
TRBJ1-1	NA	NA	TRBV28	CASSLGQRNTEAFF	TGTGCCAGCAGCCTCGGACAGAGGAACACTGAAGCTTTCTTT
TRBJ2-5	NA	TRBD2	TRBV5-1	CASSSGASGGKETQYF	TGCGCCAGCAGCTCCGGGGCTAGCGGGGGGAAAGAGACCCAGTACTTC
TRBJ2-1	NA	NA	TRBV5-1	CASSWGPQGEQFF	TGCGCCAGCAGCTGGGGGCCCCAGGGTGAGCAGTTCTTC
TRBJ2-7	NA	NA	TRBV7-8	CASSPTSHEQYF	TGTGCCAGCAGCCCCACGTCCCACGAGCAGTACTTC
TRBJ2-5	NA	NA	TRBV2	CASTVGEETQYF	TGTGCCAGCACCGTGGGAGAGGAGACCCAGTACTTC
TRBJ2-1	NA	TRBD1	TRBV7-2	CASSLDRGRGEQFF	TGTGCCAGCAGCTTGGACAGGGGGCGCGGTGAGCAGTTCTTC
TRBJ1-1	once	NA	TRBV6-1	CASSAIQGTEAFF	TGTGCCAGCAGTGCGATACAGGGTACGGAAGCTTTCTTT
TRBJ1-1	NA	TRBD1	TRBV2	CASSGQGNTEAFF	TGTGCCAGCAGTGGACAGGGGAACACTGAAGCTTTCTTT
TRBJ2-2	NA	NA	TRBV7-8	CASRPGGGELFF	TGTGCCAGCAGACCCGGTGGCGGGGAGCTGTTTTTT
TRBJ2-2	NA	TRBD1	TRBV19	CASSTGQYTGELFF	TGTGCCAGTAGTACGGGACAGTACACCGGGGAGCTGTTTTTT
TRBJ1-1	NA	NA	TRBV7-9	CASSPVNMEGAFF	TGTGCCAGCAGCCCAGTTAACATGGAGGGGGCTTTCTTT
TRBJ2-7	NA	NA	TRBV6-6	CASRPHGGSAYEQYF	TGTGCCAGCAGACCCCACGGTGGGTCGGCCTACGAGCAGTACTTC
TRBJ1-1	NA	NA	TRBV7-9	CASSLEGNTEAFF	TGTGCCAGCAGCTTAGAAGGGAACACTGAAGCTTTCTTT
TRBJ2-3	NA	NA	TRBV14	CASSQVSRADTQYF	TGTGCCAGCAGCCAAGTTTCTAGAGCAGATACGCAGTATTTT
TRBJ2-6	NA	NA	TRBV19	CASRPGNSGANVLTF	TGTGCCAGTAGACCAGGGAATTCTGGGGCCAACGTCCTGACTTTC
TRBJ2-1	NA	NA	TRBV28	CASSPLAYEQFF	TGTGCCAGCAGCCCCCTTGCTTATGAGCAGTTCTTC
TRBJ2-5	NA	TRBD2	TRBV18	CASSPPTFTSGEYQETQYF	TGTGCCAGCTCACCACCTACCTTTACTAGCGGGGAGTACCAAGAGACCCAGTACTTC
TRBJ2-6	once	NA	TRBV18	CASSPDPGANVLTF	TGTGCCAGCTCCCCGGACCCTGGGGCCAACGTCCTGACTTTC
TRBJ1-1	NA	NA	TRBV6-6	CASRGRLNTEAFF	TGTGCCAGCAGGGGGCGGTTGAACACTGAAGCTTTCTTT
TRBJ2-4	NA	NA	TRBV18	CASSLGVAKNIQYF	TGTGCCAGCTCACTCGGTGTGGCCAAAAACATTCAGTACTTC
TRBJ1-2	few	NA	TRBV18	CASSPPTRAGYTF	TGTGCCAGCTCACCACCGACAAGGGCGGGCTACACCTTC
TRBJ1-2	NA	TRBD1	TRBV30	CAWAQGDYGYTF	TGTGCCTGGGCCCAGGGGGACTATGGCTACACCTTC
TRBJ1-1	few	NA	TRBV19	CASSIDVGITYTEAFF	TGTGCCAGTAGTATAGATGTCGGGATCACCTACACTGAAGCTTTCTTT
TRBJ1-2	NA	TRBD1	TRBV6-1	CASSEMGQGTLGYGYTF	TGTGCCAGCAGTGAAATGGGACAGGGAACCCTCGGCTATGGCTACACCTTC
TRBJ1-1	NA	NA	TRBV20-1	CSAPGDTEAFF	TGCAGTGCCCCAGGGGATACTGAAGCTTTCTTT
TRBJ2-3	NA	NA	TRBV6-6	CASSSRFTDTQYF	TGTGCCAGCAGTTCAAGATTTACAGATACGCAGTATTTT
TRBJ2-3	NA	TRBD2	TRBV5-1	CASSLSGVDTQYF	TGCGCCAGCAGCTTGAGCGGGGTTGATACGCAGTATTTT
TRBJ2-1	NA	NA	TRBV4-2	CASSQSISYNEQFF	TGTGCCAGCAGCCAATCTATCTCCTACAATGAGCAGTTCTTC
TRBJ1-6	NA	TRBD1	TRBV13	CASSRTGTGGLNSPLHF	TGTGCCAGCAGCAGGACCGGGACAGGGGGCCTAAATTCACCCCTCCACTTT
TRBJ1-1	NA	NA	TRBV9	CASSVGGTGSTEAFF	TGTGCCAGCAGCGTAGGCGGTACAGGGAGCACTGAAGCTTTCTTT
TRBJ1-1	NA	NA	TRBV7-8	CASSLGGLEAFF	TGTGCCAGCAGCTTAGGGGGCCTTGAAGCTTTCTTT
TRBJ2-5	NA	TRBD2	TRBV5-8	CASSLAGGTSGETQYF	TGTGCCAGCAGCTTGGCGGGGGGGACATCGGGAGAGACCCAGTACTTC
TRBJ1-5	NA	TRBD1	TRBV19	CASSIVGFGTGRSALSAQPQHF	TGTGCCAGTAGTATAGTAGGTTTCGGGACAGGAAGGTCCGCATTATCGGCTCAGCCCCAGCATTTT
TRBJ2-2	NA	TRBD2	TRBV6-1	CASSLERGGHGELFF	TGTGCCAGCAGTCTCGAGCGGGGGGGCCACGGGGAGCTGTTTTTT
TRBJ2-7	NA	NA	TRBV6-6	CASNEGRREQYF	TGTGCCAGCAATGAGGGCCGGCGCGAGCAGTACTTC
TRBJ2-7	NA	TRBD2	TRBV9	CASSVAPGGEPTYEQYF	TGTGCCAGCAGCGTAGCGCCTGGGGGGGAACCAACCTACGAGCAGTACTTC
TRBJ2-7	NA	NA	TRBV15	CATSLGAREQYF	TGTGCCACCAGTCTGGGGGCGCGGGAGCAGTACTTC
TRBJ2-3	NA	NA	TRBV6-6	CASSSQTNSDTQYF	TGTGCCAGCAGTAGCCAGACTAACAGTGATACGCAGTATTTT
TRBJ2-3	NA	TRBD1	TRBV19	CASRSQGVVADTQYF	TGTGCCAGTAGAAGTCAGGGGGTAGTCGCAGATACGCAGTATTTT
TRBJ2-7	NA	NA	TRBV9	CASSPQGGGEQYF	TGTGCCAGCAGCCCTCAGGGAGGGGGCGAGCAGTACTTC
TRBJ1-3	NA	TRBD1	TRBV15	CATSRQGVSGNTIYF	TGTGCCACCAGTAGACAGGGCGTCTCTGGAAACACCATATATTTT
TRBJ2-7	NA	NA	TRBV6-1	CASVGASHEQYF	TGTGCCAGCGTCGGCGCTTCCCACGAGCAGTACTTC
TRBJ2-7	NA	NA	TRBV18	CASSRGLEQYF	TGTGCCAGCTCACGAGGTCTCGAGCAGTACTTC